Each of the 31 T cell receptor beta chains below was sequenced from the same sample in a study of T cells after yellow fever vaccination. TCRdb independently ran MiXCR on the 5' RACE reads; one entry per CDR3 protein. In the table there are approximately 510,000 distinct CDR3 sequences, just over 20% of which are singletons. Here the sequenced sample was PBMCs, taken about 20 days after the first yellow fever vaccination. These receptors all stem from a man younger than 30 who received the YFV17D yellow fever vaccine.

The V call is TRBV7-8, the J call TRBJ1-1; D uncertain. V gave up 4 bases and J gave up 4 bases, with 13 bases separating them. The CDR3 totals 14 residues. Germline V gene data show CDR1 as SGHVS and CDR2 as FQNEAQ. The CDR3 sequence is CASSWRTVGTEAFF. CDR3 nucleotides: TGTGCCAGCAGCTGGAGGACGGTCGGCACTGAAGCTTTCTTT.

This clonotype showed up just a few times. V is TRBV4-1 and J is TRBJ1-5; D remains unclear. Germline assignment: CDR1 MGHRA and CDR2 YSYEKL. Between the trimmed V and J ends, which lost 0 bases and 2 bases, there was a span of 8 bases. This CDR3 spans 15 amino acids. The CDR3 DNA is TGCGCCAGCAGCCAAGATTATTCGGGCAATCAGCCCCAGCATTTT. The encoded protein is CASSQDYSGNQPQHF.

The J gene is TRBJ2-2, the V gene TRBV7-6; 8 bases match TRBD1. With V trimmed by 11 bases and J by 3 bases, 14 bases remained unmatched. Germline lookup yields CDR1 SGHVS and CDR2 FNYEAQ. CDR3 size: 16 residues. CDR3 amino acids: CACLPVDREDTGELFF. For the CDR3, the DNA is TGTGCCTGCCTCCCAGTGGACAGGGAGGACACCGGGGAGCTGTTTTTT.

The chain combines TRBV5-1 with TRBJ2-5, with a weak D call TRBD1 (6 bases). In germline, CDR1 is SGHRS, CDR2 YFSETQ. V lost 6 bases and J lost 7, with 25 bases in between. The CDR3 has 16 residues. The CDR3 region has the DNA TGCGCCAGCAAGCCGCTGGGACAAAATCGGCAGGCGACCCAGTACTTC. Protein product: CASKPLGQNRQATQYF.

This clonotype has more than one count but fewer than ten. CDR3 DNA sequence: TGTGCCAGCAGGAAACAGGGACAGGGAATACAGACCCAGTACTTC. Encoded protein: CASRKQGQGIQTQYF. This chain connects TRBV27 to TRBJ2-5; 9 bases agree with TRBD1. The ends lost 6 bases at V and 6 bases at J; junction bases unmatched: 11. Germline values: CDR1 MNHEY, CDR2 SMNVEV (reference sequence). The CDR3 is 15 amino acids.

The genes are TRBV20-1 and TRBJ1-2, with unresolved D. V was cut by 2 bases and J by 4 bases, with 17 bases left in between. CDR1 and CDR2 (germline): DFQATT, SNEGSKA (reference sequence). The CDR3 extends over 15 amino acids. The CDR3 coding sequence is TGCAGTGCTAGATCTCTTCGGCAGGCCGTCTATGGCTACACCTTC. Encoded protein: CSARSLRQAVYGYTF.

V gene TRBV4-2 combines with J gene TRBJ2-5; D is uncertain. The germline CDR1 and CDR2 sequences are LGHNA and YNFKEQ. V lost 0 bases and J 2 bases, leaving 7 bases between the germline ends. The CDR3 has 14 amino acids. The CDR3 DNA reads TGTGCCAGCAGCCAAGATCGACGGCAAGAGACCCAGTACTTC. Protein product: CASSQDRRQETQYF.

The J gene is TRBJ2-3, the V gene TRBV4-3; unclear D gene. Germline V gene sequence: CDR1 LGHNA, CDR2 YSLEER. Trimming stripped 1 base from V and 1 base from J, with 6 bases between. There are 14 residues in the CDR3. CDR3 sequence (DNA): TGCGCCAGCAGCCAAGTGCTAGGCACAGATACGCAGTATTTT. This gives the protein CASSQVLGTDTQYF.

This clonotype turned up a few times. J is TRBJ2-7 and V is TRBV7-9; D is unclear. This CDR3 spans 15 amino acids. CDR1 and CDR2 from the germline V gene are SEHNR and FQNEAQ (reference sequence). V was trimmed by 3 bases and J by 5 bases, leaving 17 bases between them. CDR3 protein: CASSFAQSSPHEQYV. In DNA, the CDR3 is TGTGCCAGCAGCTTTGCACAGTCGTCTCCCCACGAGCAGTACGTC.

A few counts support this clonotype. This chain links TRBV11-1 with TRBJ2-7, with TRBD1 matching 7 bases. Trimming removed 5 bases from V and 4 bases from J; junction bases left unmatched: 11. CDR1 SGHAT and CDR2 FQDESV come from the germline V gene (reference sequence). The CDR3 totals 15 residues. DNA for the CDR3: TGTGCCAGCAGCCCAAACCGGGACAGTGTATACGAGCAGTACTTC. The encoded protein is CASSPNRDSVYEQYF. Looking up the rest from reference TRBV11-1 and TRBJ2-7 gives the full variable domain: EAEVAQSPRYKITEKSQAVAFWCDPISGHATLYWYRQILGQGPELLVQFQDESVVDDSQLPKDRFSAERLKGVDSTLKIQPAELGDSAMYLCASSPNRDSVYEQYFGPGTRLTVT.

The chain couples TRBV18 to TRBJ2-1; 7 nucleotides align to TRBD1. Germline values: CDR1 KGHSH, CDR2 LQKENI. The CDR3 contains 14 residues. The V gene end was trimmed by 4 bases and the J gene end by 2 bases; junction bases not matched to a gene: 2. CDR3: CASSRDSTYNEQFF. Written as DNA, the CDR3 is TGTGCCAGCTCACGGGACAGCACCTACAATGAGCAGTTCTTC.

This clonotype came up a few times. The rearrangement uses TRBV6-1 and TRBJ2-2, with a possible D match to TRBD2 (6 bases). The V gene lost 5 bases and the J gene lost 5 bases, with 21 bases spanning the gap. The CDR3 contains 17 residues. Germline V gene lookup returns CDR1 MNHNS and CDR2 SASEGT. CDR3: CASSTPQGGTRTGELFF. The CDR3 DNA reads TGTGCCAGCAGTACCCCCCAGGGAGGCACCAGGACCGGGGAGCTGTTTTTT.

The CDR3 DNA reads TGTGCCAGCAGTCTCCACCCTAGCGGGGGCCCTCAAGAGACCCAGTACTTC. As protein: CASSLHPSGGPQETQYF. This chain uses TRBV27 with TRBJ2-5, with TRBD2 matching over 10 bases. CDR3 length: 17 residues. In germline, CDR1 is MNHEY, CDR2 SMNVEV (reference sequence). J gave up 2 bases and V 5 bases, and 11 bases lay outside the gene matches.

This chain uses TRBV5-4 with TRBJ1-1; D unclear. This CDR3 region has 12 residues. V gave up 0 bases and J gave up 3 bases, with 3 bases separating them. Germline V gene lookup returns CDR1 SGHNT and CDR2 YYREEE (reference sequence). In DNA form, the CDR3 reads TGTGCCAGCAGCTTGGCCGACACTGAAGCTTTCTTT. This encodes CASSLADTEAFF. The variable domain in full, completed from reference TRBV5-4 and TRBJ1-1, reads ETGVTQSPTHLIKTRGQQVTLRCSSQSGHNTVSWYQQALGQGPQFIFQYYREEENGRGNFPPRFSGLQFPNYSSELNVNALELDDSALYLCASSLADTEAFFGQGTRLTVV.

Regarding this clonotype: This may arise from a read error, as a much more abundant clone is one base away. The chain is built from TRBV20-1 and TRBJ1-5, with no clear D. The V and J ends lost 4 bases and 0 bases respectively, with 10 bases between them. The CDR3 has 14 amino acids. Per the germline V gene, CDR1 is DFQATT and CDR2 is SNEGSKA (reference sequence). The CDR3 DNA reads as TGCAGTGCTACCCTTCTAAATAGCAATCAGCCCCAGCATTTT. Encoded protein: CSATLLNSNQPQHF.

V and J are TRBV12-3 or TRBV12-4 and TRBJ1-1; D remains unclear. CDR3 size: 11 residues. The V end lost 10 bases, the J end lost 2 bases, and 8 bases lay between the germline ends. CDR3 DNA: TGTGCCACCAGGACTAACACTGAAGCTTTCTTT. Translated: CATRTNTEAFF.

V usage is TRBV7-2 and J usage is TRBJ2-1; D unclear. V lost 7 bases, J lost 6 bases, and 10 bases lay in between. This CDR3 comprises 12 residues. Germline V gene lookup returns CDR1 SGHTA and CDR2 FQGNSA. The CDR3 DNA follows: TGTGCCAGCACCTCCCACCCCAATGAGCAGTTCTTC. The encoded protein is CASTSHPNEQFF.

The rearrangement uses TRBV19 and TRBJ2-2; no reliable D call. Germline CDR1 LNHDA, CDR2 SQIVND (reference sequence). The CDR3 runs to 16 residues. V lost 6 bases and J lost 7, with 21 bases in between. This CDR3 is CASSARRNSWDGELFF. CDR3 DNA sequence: TGTGCCAGTAGCGCCAGGCGGAATTCTTGGGACGGGGAGCTGTTTTTT.

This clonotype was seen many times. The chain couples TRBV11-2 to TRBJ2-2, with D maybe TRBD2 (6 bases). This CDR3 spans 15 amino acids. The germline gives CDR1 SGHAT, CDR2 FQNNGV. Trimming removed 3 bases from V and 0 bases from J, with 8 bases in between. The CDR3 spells CASSLIAANTGELFF. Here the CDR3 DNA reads TGTGCCAGCAGCTTGATAGCGGCGAACACCGGGGAGCTGTTTTTT. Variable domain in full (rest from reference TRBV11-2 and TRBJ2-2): EAGVAQSPRYKIIEKRQSVAFWCNPISGHATLYWYQQILGQGPKLLIQFQNNGVVDDSQLPKDRFSAERLKGVDSTLKIQPAKLEDSAVYLCASSLIAANTGELFFGEGSRLTVL.

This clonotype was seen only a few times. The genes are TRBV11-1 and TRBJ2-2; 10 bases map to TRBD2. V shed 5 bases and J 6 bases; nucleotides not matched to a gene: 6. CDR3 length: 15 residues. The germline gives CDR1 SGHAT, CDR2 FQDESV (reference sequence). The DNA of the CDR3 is TGTGCCAGCAGCCGGAGAACTAGCGGGGCCGGGGAGCTGTTTTTT. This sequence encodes CASSRRTSGAGELFF.

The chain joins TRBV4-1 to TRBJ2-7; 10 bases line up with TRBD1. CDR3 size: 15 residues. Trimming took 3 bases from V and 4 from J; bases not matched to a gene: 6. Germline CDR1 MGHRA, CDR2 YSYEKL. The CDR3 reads CASSHEGTGVYEQYF. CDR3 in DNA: TGCGCCAGCAGCCATGAAGGGACAGGGGTATACGAGCAGTACTTC.

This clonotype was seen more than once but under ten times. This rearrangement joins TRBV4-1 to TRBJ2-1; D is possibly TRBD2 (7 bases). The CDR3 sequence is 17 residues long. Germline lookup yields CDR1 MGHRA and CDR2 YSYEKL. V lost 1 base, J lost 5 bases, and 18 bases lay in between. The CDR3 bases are TGCGCCAGCAGCCAAGGCCATAGAGCGGGGACAAACAATGAGCAGTTCTTC. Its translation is CASSQGHRAGTNNEQFF.

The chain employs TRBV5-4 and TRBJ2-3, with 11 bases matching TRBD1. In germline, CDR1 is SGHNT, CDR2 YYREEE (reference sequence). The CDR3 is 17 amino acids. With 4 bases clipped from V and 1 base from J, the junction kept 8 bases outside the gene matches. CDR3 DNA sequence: TGTGCCAGCAGCGTCAATGCGGGACAGGGGGGCACAGATACGCAGTATTTT. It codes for CASSVNAGQGGTDTQYF.

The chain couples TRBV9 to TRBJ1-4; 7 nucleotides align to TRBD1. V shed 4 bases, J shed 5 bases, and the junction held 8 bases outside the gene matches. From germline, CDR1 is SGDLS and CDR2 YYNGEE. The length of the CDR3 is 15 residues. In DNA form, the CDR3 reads TGTGCCAGCAGCCCCACGGGACAGCGGAATGAAAAACTGTTTTTT. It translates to CASSPTGQRNEKLFF.

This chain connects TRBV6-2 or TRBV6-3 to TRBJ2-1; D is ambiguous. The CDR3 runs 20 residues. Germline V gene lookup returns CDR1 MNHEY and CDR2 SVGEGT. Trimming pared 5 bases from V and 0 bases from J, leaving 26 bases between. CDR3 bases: TGTGCCAGCAGTCGCCCGTGGCGTCCCTCCCCCTTAAGCTCCTACAATGAGCAGTTCTTC. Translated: CASSRPWRPSPLSSYNEQFF.

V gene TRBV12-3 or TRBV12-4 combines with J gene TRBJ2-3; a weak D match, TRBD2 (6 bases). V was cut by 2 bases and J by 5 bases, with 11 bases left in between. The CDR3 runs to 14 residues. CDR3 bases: TGTGCCAGCAGTTTAATCGGGGGTGGAGATACGCAGTATTTT. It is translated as CASSLIGGGDTQYF.

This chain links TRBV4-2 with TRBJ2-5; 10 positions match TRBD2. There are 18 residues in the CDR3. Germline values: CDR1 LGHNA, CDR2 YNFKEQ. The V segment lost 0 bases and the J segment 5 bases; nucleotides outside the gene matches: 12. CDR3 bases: TGTGCCAGCAGCCAAGAAGGGCTAGCGGGGGATGGGGAGGAGACCCAGTACTTC. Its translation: CASSQEGLAGDGEETQYF.

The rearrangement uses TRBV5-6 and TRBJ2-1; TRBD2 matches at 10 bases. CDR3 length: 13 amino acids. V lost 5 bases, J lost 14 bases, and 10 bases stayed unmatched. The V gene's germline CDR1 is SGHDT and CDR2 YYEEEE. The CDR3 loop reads CASSSGTGTSEFF. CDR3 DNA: TGTGCCAGCAGTTCCGGAACCGGGACTAGCGAGTTCTTC.

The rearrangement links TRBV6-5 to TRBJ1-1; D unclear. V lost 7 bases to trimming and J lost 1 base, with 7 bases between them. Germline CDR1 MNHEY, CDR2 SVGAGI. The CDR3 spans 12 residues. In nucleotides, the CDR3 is TGTGCCAGCATCTCGGGGAACACTGAAGCTTTCTTT. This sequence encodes CASISGNTEAFF.

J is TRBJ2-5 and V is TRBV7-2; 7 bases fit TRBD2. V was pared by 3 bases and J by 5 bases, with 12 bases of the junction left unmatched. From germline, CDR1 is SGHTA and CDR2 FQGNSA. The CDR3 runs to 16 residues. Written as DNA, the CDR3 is TGTGCCAGCAGCTTGGGGGGGGTGGGGTCAGGCGAGACCCAGTACTTC. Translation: CASSLGGVGSGETQYF.

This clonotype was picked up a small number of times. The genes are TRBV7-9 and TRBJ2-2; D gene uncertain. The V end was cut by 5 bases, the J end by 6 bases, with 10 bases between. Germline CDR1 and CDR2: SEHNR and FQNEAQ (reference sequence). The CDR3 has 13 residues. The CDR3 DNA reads TGTGCCAGCAGCCCCCTAGTTTCCGGGGAGCTGTTTTTT. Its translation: CASSPLVSGELFF.